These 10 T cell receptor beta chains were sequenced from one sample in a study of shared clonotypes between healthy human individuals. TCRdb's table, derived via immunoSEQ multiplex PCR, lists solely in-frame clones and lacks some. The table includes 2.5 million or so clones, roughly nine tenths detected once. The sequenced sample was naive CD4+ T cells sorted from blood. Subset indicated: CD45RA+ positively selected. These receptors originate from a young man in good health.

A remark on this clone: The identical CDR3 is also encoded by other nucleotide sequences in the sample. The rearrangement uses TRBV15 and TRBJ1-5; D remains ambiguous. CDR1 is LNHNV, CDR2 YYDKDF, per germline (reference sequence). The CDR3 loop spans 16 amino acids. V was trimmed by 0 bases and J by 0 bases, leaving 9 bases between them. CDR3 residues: CATSRDRQNSNQPQHF. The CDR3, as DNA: TGTGCCACCAGCAGAGATCGCCAGAATAGCAATCAGCCCCAGCATTTT.

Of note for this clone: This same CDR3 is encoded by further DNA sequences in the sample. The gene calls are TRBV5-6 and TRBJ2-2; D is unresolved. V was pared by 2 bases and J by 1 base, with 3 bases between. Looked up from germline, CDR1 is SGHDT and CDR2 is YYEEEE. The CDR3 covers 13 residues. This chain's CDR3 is CASSLRNTGELFF. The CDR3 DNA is TGTGCCAGCAGCTTACGGAACACCGGGGAGCTGTTTTTT.

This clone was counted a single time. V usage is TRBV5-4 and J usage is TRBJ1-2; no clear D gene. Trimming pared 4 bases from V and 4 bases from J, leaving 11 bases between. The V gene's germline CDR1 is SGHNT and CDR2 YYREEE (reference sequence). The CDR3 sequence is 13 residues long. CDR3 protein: CASSLLMGYGYTF. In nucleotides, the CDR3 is TGTGCCAGCAGCCTACTGATGGGCTATGGCTACACCTTC.

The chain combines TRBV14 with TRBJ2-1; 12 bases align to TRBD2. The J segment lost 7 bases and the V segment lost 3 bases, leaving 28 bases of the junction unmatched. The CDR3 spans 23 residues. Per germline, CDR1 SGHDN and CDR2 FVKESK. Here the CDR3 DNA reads TGTGCCAGCAGCCATGGACGGACCTCTAGCGGGAGGGCCAATCAGGCGCTCGGGAATGAGCAGTTCTTC. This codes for CASSHGRTSSGRANQALGNEQFF.

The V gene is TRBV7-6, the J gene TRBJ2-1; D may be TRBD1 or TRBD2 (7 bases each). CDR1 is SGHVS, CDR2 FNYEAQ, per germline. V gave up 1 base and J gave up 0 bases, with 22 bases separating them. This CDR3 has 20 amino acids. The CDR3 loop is CASSLGAGLQRGPSYNEQFF. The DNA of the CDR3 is TGTGCCAGCAGCTTAGGCGCGGGACTACAAAGGGGGCCCTCCTACAATGAGCAGTTCTTC.

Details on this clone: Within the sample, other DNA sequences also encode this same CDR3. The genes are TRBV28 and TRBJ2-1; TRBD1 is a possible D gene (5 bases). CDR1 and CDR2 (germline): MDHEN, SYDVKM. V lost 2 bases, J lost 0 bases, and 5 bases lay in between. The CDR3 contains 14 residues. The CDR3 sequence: CASSLQGSYNEQFF. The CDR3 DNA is TGTGCCAGCAGTTTACAGGGCTCCTACAATGAGCAGTTCTTC.

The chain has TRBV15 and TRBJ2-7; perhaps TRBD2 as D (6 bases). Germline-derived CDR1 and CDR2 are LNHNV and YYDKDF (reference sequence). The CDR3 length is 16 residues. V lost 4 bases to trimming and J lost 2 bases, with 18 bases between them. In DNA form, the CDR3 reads TGTGCCACCAGCAAGCCCTCAGCGGGCCTCACCTACGAGCAGTACTTC. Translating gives CATSKPSAGLTYEQYF.

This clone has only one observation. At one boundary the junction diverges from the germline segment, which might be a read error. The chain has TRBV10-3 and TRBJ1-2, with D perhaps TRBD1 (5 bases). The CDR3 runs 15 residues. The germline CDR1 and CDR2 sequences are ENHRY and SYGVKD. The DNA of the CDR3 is TGTGCCATCGGTGAGTCGATTCAAGGGACCTATGGCTACACCTTC. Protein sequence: CAIGESIQGTYGYTF.

CDR3 DNA: TGTGCCAGCAGACCCGGGATCCCTAACTATGGCTACACCTTC. It yields the protein CASRPGIPNYGYTF. The V and J genes are TRBV27 and TRBJ1-2, with D unclear. Germline CDR1 reads MNHEY; CDR2 reads SMNVEV (reference sequence). V lost 6 bases to trimming and J lost 0 bases, with 11 bases between them. This CDR3 is 14 amino acids long.

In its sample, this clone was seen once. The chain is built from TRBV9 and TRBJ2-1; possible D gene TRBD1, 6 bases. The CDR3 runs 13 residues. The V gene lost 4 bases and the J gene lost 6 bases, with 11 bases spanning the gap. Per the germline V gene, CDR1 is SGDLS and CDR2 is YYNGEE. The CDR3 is CASSPRQANEQFF. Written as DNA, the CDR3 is TGTGCCAGCAGCCCACGACAGGCCAATGAGCAGTTCTTC.